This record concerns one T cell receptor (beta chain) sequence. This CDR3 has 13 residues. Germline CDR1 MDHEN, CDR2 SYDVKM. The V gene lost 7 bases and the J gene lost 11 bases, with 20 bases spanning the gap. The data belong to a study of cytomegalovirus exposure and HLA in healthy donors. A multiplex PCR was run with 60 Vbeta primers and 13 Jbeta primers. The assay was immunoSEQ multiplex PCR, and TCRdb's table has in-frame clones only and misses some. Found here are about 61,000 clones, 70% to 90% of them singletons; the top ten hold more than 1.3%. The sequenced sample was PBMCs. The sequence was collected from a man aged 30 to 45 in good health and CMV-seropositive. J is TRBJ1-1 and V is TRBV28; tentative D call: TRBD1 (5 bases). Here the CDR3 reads CASTSGGMQFAFF. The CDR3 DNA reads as TGTGCCAGCACCTCGGGGGGTATGCAGTTCGCTTTCTTT. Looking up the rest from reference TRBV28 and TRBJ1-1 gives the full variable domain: DVKVTQSSRYLVKRTGEKVFLECVQDMDHENMFWYRQDPGLGLRLIYFSYDVKMKEKGDIPEGYSVSREKKERFSLILESASTNQTSMYLCASTSGGMQFAFFGQGTRLTVV.